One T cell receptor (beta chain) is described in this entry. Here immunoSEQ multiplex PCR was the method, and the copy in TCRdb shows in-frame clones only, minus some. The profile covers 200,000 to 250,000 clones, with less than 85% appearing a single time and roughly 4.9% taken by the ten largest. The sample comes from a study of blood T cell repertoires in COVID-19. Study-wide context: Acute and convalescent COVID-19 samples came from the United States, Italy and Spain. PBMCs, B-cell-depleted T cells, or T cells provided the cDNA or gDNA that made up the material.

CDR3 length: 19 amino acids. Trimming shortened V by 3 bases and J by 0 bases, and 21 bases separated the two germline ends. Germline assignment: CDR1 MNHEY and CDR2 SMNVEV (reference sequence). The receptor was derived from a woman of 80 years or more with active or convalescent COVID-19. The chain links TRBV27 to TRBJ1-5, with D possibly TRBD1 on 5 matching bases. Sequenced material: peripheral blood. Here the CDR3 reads CASSFNRGTVDYSNQPQHF. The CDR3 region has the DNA TGTGCCAGCAGTTTCAATCGGGGGACGGTCGATTATAGCAATCAGCCCCAGCATTTT.